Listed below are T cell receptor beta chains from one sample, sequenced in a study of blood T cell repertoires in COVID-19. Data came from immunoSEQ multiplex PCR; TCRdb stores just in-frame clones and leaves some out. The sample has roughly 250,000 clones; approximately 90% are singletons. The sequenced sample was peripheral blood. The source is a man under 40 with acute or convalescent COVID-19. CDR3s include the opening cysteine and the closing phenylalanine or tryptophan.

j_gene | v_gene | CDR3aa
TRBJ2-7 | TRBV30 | CAWSWGTVKSYEQYF
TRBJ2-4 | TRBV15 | CATSREGLAKNIQYF
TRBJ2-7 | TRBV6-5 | CAREGVVLREQYF
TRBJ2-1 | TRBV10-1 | CASSESRLGSLEQFF
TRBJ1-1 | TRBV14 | CASSQDRQGRAFF
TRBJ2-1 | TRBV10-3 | CAISESGIAGGYNEQFF
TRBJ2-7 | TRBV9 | CASSVSGFSYEQYF
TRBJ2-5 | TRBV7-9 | CASSVGGRETQYF
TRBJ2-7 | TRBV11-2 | CASSRTQGAFHEQYF
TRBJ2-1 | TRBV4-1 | CASSPPSGSGAYNEQFF
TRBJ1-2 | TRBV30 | CAWSPEVHYGYTF
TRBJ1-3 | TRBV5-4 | CASSLGAPTDTIYF
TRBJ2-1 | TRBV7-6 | CASTEWTGNGNEQFF
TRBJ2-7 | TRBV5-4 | CASSPITGKGGEQYF
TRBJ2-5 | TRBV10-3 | CAMAMGGSQETQYF
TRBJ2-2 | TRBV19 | CASRYRGNTGELFF
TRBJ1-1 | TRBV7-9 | CASSPGLGNFF
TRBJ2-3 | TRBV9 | CASSLDRRVTDTQYF
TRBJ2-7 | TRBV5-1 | CASSLVGQGPPYEQYF
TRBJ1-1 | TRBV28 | CAIKPPRENTEAFF
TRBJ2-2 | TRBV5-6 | CASNGVGYGELFF
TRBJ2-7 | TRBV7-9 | CASSLARTSVITYEQYF
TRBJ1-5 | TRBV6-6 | CASGGQGHQPQHF
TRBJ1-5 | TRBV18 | CASSPQGKVQPQHF
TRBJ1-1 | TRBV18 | CASSPRDSNTEAFF
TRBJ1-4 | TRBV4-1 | CASSQGRGRTFNEKLFF